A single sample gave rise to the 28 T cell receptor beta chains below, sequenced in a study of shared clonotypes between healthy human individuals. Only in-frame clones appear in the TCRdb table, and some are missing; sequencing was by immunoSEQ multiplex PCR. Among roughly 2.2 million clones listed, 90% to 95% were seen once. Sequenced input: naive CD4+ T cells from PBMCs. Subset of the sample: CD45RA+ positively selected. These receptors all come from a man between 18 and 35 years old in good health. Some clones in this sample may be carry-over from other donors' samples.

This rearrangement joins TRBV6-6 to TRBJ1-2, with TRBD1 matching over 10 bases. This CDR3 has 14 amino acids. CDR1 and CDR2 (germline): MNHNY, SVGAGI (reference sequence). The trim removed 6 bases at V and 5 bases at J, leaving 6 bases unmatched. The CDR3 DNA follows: TGTGCCAGCAGCCCGGGACAGGGGAGGTATGGCTACACCTTC. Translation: CASSPGQGRYGYTF.

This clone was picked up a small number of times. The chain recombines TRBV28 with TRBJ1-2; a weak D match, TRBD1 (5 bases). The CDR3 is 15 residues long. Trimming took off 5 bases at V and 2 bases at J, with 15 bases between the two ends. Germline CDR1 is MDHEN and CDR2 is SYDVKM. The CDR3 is CASSRAVGDNYGYTF. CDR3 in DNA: TGTGCCAGCAGTCGGGCGGTCGGGGACAACTATGGCTACACCTTC.

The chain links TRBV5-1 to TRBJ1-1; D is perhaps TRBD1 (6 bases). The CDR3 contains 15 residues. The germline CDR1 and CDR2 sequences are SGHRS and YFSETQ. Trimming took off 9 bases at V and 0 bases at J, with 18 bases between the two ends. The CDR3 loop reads CATYLNRAMNTEAFF. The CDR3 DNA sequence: TGCGCCACCTATCTCAACAGGGCGATGAACACTGAAGCTTTCTTT.

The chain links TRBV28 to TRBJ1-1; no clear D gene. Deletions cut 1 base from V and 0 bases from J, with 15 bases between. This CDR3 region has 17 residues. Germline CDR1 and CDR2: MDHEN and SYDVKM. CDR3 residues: CASSLYTQVTMNTEAFF. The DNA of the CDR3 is TGTGCCAGCAGTTTATATACCCAAGTCACCATGAACACTGAAGCTTTCTTT.

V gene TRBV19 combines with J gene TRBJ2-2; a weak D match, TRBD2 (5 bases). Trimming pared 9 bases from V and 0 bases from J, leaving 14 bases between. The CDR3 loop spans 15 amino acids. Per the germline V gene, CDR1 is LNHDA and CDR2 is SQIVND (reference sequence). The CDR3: CARQNEGTNTGELFF. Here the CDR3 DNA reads TGTGCCAGGCAAAATGAGGGAACGAACACCGGGGAGCTGTTTTTT.

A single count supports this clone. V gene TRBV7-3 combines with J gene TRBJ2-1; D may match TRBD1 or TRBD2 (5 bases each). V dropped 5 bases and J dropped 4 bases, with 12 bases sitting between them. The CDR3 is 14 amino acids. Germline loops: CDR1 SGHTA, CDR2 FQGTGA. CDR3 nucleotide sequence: TGTGCCAGCAGCGCCGGGACCGCGTACAATGAGCAGTTCTTC. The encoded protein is CASSAGTAYNEQFF. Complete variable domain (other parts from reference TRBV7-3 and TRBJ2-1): GAGVSQTPSNKVTEKGKYVELRCDPISGHTALYWYRQSLGQGPEFLIYFQGTGAADDSGLPNDRFFAVRPEGSVSTLKIQRTERGDSAVYLCASSAGTAYNEQFFGPGTRLTVL.

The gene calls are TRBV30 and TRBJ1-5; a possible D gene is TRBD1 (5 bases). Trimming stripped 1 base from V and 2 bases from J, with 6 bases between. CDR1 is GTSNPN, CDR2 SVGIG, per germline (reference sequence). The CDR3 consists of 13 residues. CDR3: CAWSATGNQPQHF. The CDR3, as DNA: TGTGCCTGGAGTGCGACAGGCAATCAGCCCCAGCATTTT.

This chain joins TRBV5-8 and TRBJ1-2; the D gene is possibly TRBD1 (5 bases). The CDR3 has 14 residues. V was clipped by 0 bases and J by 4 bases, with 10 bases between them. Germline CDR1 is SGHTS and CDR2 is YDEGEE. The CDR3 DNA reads TGTGCCAGCAGCTTGGTACCAGGGCGCTATGGCTACACCTTC. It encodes CASSLVPGRYGYTF.

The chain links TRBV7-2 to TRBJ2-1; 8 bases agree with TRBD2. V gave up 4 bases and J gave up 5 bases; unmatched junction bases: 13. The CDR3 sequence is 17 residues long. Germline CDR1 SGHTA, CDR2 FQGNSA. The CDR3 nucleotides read TGTGCCAGCAGCTCAACGATAGCGGGAAGCATCCACAATGAGCAGTTCTTC. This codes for CASSSTIAGSIHNEQFF.

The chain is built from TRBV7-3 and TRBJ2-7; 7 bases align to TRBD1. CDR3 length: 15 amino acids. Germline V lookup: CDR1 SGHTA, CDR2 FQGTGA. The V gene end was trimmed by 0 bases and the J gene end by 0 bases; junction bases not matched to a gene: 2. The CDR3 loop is CASSLTRDSSYEQYF. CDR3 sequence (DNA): TGTGCCAGCAGCTTAACCCGGGACAGCTCCTACGAGCAGTACTTC.

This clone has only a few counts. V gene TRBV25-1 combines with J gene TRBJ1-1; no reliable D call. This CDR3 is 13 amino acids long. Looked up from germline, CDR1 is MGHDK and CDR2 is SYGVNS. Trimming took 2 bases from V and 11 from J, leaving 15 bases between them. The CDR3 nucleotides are TGTGCCAGCAGTGAAGGAGCGAGGACCATGGCTTTCTTT. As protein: CASSEGARTMAFF.

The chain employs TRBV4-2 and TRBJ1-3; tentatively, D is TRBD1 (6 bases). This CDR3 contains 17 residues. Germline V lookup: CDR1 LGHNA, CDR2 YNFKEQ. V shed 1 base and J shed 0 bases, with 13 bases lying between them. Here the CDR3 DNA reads TGTGCCAGCAGCCAAGGGGTAGGGGGGTTCTCTGGAAACACCATATATTTT. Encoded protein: CASSQGVGGFSGNTIYF.

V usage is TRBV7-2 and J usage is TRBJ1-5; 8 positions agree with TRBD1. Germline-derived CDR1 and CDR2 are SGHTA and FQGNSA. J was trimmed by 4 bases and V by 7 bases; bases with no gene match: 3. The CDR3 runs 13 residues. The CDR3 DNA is TGTGCCAGCACCCGACAGGGGAATCAGCCCCAGCATTTT. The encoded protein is CASTRQGNQPQHF.

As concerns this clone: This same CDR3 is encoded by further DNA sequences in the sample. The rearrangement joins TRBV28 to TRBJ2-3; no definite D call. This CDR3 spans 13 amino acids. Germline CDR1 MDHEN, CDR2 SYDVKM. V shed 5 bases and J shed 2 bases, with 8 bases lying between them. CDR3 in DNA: TGTGCCAGCAGTCCTCAGGCCACAGATACGCAGTATTTT. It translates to CASSPQATDTQYF.

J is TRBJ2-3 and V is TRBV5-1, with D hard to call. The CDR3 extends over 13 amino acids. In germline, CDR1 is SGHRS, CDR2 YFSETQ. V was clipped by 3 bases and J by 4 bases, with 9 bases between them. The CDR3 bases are TGCGCCAGCAGCTATATAGCCGCAGATACGCAGTATTTT. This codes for CASSYIAADTQYF. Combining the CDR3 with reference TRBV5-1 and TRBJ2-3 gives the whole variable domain KAGVTQTPRYLIKTRGQQVTLSCSPISGHRSVSWYQQTPGQGLQFLFEYFSETQRNKGNFPGRFSGRQFSNSRSEMNVSTLELGDSALYLCASSYIAADTQYFGPGTRLTVL.

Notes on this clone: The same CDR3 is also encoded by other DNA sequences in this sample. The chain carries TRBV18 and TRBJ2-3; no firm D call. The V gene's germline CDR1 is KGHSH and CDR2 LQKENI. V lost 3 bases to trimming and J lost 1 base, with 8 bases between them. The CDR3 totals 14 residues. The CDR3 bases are TGTGCCAGCTCACCGGGCCTACGCACAGATACGCAGTATTTT. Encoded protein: CASSPGLRTDTQYF.

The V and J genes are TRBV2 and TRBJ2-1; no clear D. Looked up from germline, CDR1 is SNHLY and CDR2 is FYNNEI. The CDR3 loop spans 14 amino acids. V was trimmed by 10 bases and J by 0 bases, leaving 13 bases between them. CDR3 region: CATSRGSSYNEQFF. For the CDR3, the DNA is TGTGCCACCTCACGCGGAAGCTCCTACAATGAGCAGTTCTTC.

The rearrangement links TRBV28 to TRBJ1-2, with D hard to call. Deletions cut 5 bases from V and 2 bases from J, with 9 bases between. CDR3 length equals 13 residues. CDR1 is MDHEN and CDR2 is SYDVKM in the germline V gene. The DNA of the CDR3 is TGTGCCAGCAGTGTAAACACCAACTATGGCTACACCTTC. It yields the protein CASSVNTNYGYTF.

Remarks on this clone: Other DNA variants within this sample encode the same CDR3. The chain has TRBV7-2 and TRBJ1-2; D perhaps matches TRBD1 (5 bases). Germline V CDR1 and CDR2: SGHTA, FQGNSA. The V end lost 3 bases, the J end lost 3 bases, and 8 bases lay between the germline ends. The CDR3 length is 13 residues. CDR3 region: CASSFGRDYGYTF. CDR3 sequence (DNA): TGTGCCAGCAGCTTCGGCAGGGACTATGGCTACACCTTC.

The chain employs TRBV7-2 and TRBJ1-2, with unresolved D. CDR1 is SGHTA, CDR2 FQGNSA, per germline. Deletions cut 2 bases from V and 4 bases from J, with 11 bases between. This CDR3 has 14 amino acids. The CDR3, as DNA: TGTGCCAGCAGCTTACTGAGACAAATCTATGGCTACACCTTC. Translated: CASSLLRQIYGYTF.

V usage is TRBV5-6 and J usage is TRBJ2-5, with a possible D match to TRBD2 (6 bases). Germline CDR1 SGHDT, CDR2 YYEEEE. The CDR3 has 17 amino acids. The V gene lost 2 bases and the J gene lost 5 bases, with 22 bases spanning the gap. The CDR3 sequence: CASSFRDWGPAGETQYF. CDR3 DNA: TGTGCCAGCAGCTTCCGGGACTGGGGACCGGCTGGGGAGACCCAGTACTTC.

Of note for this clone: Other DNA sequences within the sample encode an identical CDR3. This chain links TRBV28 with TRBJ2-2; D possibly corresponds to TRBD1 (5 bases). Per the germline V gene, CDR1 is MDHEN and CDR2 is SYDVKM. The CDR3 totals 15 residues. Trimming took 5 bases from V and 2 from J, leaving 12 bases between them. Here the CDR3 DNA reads TGTGCCAGCAGTCCCCCCGGACAAAACACCGGGGAGCTGTTTTTT. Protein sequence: CASSPPGQNTGELFF.

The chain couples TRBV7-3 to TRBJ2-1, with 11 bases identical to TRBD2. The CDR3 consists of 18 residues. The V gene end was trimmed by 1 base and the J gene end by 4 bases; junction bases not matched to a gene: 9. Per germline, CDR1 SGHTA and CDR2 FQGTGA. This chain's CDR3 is CASSLSRTSGQSYNEQFF. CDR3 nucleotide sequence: TGTGCCAGCAGCTTAAGTCGGACTAGCGGGCAGTCTTACAATGAGCAGTTCTTC.

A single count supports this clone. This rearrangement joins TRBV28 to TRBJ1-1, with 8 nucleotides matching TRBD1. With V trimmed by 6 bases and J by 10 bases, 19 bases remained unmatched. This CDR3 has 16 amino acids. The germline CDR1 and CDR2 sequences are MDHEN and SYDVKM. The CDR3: CASSGDAPGQVYAAFF. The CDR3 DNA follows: TGTGCCAGCAGCGGTGATGCCCCGGGACAGGTTTATGCAGCTTTCTTT.

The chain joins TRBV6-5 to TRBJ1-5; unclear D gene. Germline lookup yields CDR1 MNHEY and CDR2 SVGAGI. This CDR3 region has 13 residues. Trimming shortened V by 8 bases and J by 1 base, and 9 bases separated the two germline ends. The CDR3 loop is CASARESNQPQHF. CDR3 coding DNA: TGTGCCAGCGCGCGGGAGAGCAATCAGCCCCAGCATTTT.

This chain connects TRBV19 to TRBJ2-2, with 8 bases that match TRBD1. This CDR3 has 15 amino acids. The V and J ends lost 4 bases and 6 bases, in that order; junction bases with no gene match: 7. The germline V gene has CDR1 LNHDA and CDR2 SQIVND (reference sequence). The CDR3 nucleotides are TGTGCCAGTAGTACCCTCAGGGGGCGGGCCGGGGAGCTGTTTTTT. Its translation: CASSTLRGRAGELFF.

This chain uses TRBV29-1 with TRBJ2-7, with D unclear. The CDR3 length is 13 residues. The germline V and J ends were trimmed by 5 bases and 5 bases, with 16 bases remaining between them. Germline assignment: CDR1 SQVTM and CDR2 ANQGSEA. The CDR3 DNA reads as TGCAGCGTTTCAGGTCTGCCGCTCCACGAGCAGTACTTC. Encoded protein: CSVSGLPLHEQYF.

CDR3: CASRRGGQMNTEAFF. CDR3 DNA: TGTGCCAGTAGAAGGGGAGGGCAAATGAACACTGAAGCTTTCTTT. The V gene is TRBV19, the J gene TRBJ1-1, with D perhaps matching TRBD1 (5 bases). Germline CDR1 reads LNHDA; CDR2 reads SQIVND (reference sequence). The CDR3 consists of 15 residues. The germline V and J ends were trimmed by 6 bases and 0 bases, with 14 bases remaining between them.